Listed below are T cell receptor beta chains from one sample, sequenced in a study of CD8+ T cells in alopecia areata. Using immunoSEQ multiplex PCR, the repertoire was profiled, and TCRdb retains in-frame clones only, with some absent. The sample lists 140,000 to 150,000 clones, approximately 87% occurring once. The sequenced sample was CD8+ T cells sorted from blood, obtained at week 0. These receptors all come from a human donor with alopecia areata. CDR3s include the opening cysteine and the closing phenylalanine or tryptophan. Fields, in order: V gene, J gene, D gene, clone size, CDR3 DNA, CDR3 protein. The D gene is left open where the match is weak. Expanded clones are given a class, and other clones once, few, many or no size at all.

V gene: TRBV7-9; J gene: TRBJ1-5; D gene: .; clone size: .; CDR3 DNA: TGTGCCAGCAGCCATACCGACAGAGACGACCAGCCCCAGCATTTT; CDR3 protein: CASSHTDRDDQPQHF
V gene: TRBV2; J gene: TRBJ2-7; D gene: .; clone size: .; CDR3 DNA: TGTGCCAGCACCGACCCTAGTGAGCAGTACTTC; CDR3 protein: CASTDPSEQYF
V gene: TRBV5-5; J gene: TRBJ2-5; D gene: .; clone size: once; CDR3 DNA: TGTGCCAGCAGCTCCGGACATCCCCGGGAGACCCAGTACTTC; CDR3 protein: CASSSGHPRETQYF
V gene: TRBV4-1; J gene: TRBJ2-1; D gene: .; clone size: .; CDR3 DNA: TGCGCCAGCAGCCAAGGGGAGGGGGACAATGAGCAGTTCTTC; CDR3 protein: CASSQGEGDNEQFF
V gene: TRBV29-1; J gene: TRBJ1-2; D gene: TRBD1; clone size: .; CDR3 DNA: TGCAGCGTGCCGGACAGGGCCCCAGTTGGCTACACCTTC; CDR3 protein: CSVPDRAPVGYTF
V gene: TRBV5-4; J gene: TRBJ2-3; D gene: .; clone size: .; CDR3 DNA: TGTGCCAGCAGCTTGGGTGGGACTGAGAACTTGGATACGCAGTATTTT; CDR3 protein: CASSLGGTENLDTQYF
V gene: TRBV7-9; J gene: TRBJ2-2; D gene: .; clone size: .; CDR3 DNA: TGTGCCAGCCGCGGTGGGGTAACGAACACCGGGGAGCTGTTTTTT; CDR3 protein: CASRGGVTNTGELFF
V gene: TRBV11-2; J gene: TRBJ1-5; D gene: .; clone size: .; CDR3 DNA: TGTGCCAGCAGCTTAGATCGGGGGGTAGGGCAGCCCCAGCATTTT; CDR3 protein: CASSLDRGVGQPQHF
V gene: TRBV21-1; J gene: TRBJ2-7; D gene: .; clone size: .; CDR3 DNA: TGTGCCAGCAGCATGACAGGGGGCGACCGGTACGAGCAGTACTTC; CDR3 protein: CASSMTGGDRYEQYF
V gene: TRBV10-2; J gene: TRBJ2-7; D gene: .; clone size: .; CDR3 DNA: TGCGCCAGCAGTGAGTCAGTGCAGGTTTGGCAGTACTTC; CDR3 protein: CASSESVQVWQYF
V gene: TRBV20-1; J gene: TRBJ2-7; D gene: .; clone size: .; CDR3 DNA: TGCAGTGCAGGGGTTCCCTACGAGCAGTACTTC; CDR3 protein: CSAGVPYEQYF
V gene: TRBV9; J gene: TRBJ2-5; D gene: .; clone size: .; CDR3 DNA: TGTGCCAGCAGCCCAGCTGGGGTACAAGAGACCCAGTACTTC; CDR3 protein: CASSPAGVQETQYF
V gene: TRBV6-5; J gene: TRBJ2-1; D gene: TRBD1; clone size: once; CDR3 DNA: TGTGCCAGCAGTTACTCGGGGACAGGTAATGAGCAGTTCTTC; CDR3 protein: CASSYSGTGNEQFF
V gene: TRBV19; J gene: TRBJ2-5; D gene: .; clone size: .; CDR3 DNA: TGTGCCAGTAGTAGGGGGGCCGGAGAGACCCAGTACTTC; CDR3 protein: CASSRGAGETQYF
V gene: TRBV29-1; J gene: TRBJ2-2; D gene: .; clone size: .; CDR3 DNA: TGCAGCGTGACCCGGGGCACCGGGGAGCTGTTTTTT; CDR3 protein: CSVTRGTGELFF
V gene: TRBV19; J gene: TRBJ1-1; D gene: TRBD1; clone size: .; CDR3 DNA: TGTGCCAGTAGTATAGACCACACAGGGGTGAACACTGAAGCTTTCTTT; CDR3 protein: CASSIDHTGVNTEAFF
V gene: TRBV4-1; J gene: TRBJ2-5; D gene: .; clone size: .; CDR3 DNA: TGCGCCAGCAGCCAAACTCAGGTGGAGACCCAGTACTTC; CDR3 protein: CASSQTQVETQYF
V gene: TRBV7-9; J gene: TRBJ1-1; D gene: .; clone size: once; CDR3 DNA: TGTGCCAGCAGCCCGACAGGTCAGAACACTGAAGCTTTCTTT; CDR3 protein: CASSPTGQNTEAFF
V gene: TRBV7-9; J gene: TRBJ2-7; D gene: .; clone size: .; CDR3 DNA: TGTGCCAGCAGCTTACTCTCCGAGTACGAGCAGTACTTC; CDR3 protein: CASSLLSEYEQYF
V gene: TRBV4-1; J gene: TRBJ2-1; D gene: .; clone size: .; CDR3 DNA: TGCGCCAGCAGCCAAGATTCGAGGGGAACTAATGAGCAGTTCTTC; CDR3 protein: CASSQDSRGTNEQFF
V gene: TRBV6-6; J gene: TRBJ2-1; D gene: .; clone size: .; CDR3 DNA: TGTGCCAGCAGTTATACCATCGTAAGCAATGAGCAGTTCTTC; CDR3 protein: CASSYTIVSNEQFF
V gene: TRBV10-1; J gene: TRBJ1-3; D gene: .; clone size: .; CDR3 DNA: TGCGCCAGCAGTGACGGTGCCCTAGGGCACTCTGGAAACACCATATATTTT; CDR3 protein: CASSDGALGHSGNTIYF
V gene: TRBV27; J gene: TRBJ1-1; D gene: .; clone size: .; CDR3 DNA: TGTGCCAGCAGTTTAGGAGGGGGGCTCAACACTGAAGCTTTCTTT; CDR3 protein: CASSLGGGLNTEAFF
V gene: TRBV29-1; J gene: TRBJ1-1; D gene: .; clone size: .; CDR3 DNA: TGCAGCGTTGAAGTATGGGGGCGGGGGACTGAAGCTTTCTTT; CDR3 protein: CSVEVWGRGTEAFF
V gene: TRBV27; J gene: TRBJ1-6; D gene: .; clone size: .; CDR3 DNA: TGTGCCAGCAGTTTGGGAACAGGGTCGAAGGCACCCCTCCACTTT; CDR3 protein: CASSLGTGSKAPLHF
V gene: TRBV4-1; J gene: TRBJ2-7; D gene: .; clone size: .; CDR3 DNA: TGCGCCAGCAGCCAGGAGGGGCAGGGCAACTACGAGCAGTACTTC; CDR3 protein: CASSQEGQGNYEQYF
V gene: TRBV2; J gene: TRBJ1-1; D gene: .; clone size: .; CDR3 DNA: TGTGCCAGCAGTGGAAGCGGGATTTACACTGAAGCTTTCTTT; CDR3 protein: CASSGSGIYTEAFF
V gene: TRBV6-5; J gene: TRBJ2-5; D gene: .; clone size: .; CDR3 DNA: TGTGCCAGCAGCAGGGGCAAGACCCAGTACTTC; CDR3 protein: CASSRGKTQYF
V gene: TRBV2; J gene: TRBJ2-3; D gene: .; clone size: .; CDR3 DNA: TGTGCCAGCATTATCACTCCACCCCCCCCAGATACGCAGTATTTT; CDR3 protein: CASIITPPPPDTQYF
V gene: TRBV9; J gene: TRBJ2-2; D gene: TRBD2; clone size: .; CDR3 DNA: TGTGCCAGCAGCGTTTTCAGCGGGAGAGGGGAGCTGTTTTTT; CDR3 protein: CASSVFSGRGELFF
V gene: TRBV27; J gene: TRBJ1-1; D gene: .; clone size: .; CDR3 DNA: TGTGCCAGCAGTTTAGTGGCCAGTAACACTGAAGCTTTCTTT; CDR3 protein: CASSLVASNTEAFF
V gene: TRBV28; J gene: TRBJ2-1; D gene: .; clone size: .; CDR3 DNA: TGTGCCAGCAGTTTCTCCGGCGGGGCAGATGAGCAGTTCTTC; CDR3 protein: CASSFSGGADEQFF
V gene: TRBV5-1; J gene: TRBJ1-1; D gene: .; clone size: .; CDR3 DNA: TGCGCCAGCGCGGGGGGATTCGGGAACACTGAAGCTTTCTTT; CDR3 protein: CASAGGFGNTEAFF
V gene: TRBV7-9; J gene: TRBJ2-2; D gene: .; clone size: .; CDR3 DNA: TGTGCCAGCAGCTTAGGCCCGAGCGGGGAGCTGTTTTTT; CDR3 protein: CASSLGPSGELFF
V gene: TRBV11-2; J gene: TRBJ2-1; D gene: TRBD1; clone size: .; CDR3 DNA: TGTGCCAGCAGCTCCCGGGACAGGGGGGCGAGCAATGAGCAGTTCTTC; CDR3 protein: CASSSRDRGASNEQFF
V gene: TRBV29-1; J gene: TRBJ1-2; D gene: .; clone size: .; CDR3 DNA: TGCAGCGTTGAAGCGGGAGACAGCTATGGCTACACCTTC; CDR3 protein: CSVEAGDSYGYTF
V gene: TRBV14; J gene: TRBJ2-2; D gene: .; clone size: once; CDR3 DNA: TGTGCCAGCAGCCAAAATCGAGGCGTGGACGTACCTGGGGAGCTGTTTTTT; CDR3 protein: CASSQNRGVDVPGELFF
V gene: TRBV9; J gene: TRBJ1-5; D gene: .; clone size: .; CDR3 DNA: TGTGCCAGCAGCGTAGTCCCCGACAGAGACGATCAGCCCCAGCATTTT; CDR3 protein: CASSVVPDRDDQPQHF
V gene: TRBV9; J gene: TRBJ2-1; D gene: .; clone size: .; CDR3 DNA: TGTGCCAGCAGCGACGGGACAAGATCCTACAATGAGCAGTTCTTC; CDR3 protein: CASSDGTRSYNEQFF
V gene: TRBV7-3; J gene: TRBJ2-1; D gene: .; clone size: once; CDR3 DNA: TGTGCCAGCAGCTTAAGGGGCAATGAGCAGTTCTTC; CDR3 protein: CASSLRGNEQFF
V gene: TRBV29-1; J gene: TRBJ1-1; D gene: .; clone size: .; CDR3 DNA: TGCAGCGTTGTAGAGGGAACGTGGGCTGAAGCTTTCTTT; CDR3 protein: CSVVEGTWAEAFF